Following are 16 T cell receptor beta chains from one sample sequenced in a study of blood T cell repertoires in COVID-19. Sequencing was performed with immunoSEQ multiplex PCR; in TCRdb, only in-frame clones are kept and a portion is missing. The data contain about 200,000 clones, roughly nine tenths of them singletons. Input material: peripheral blood. Every receptor here comes from a woman aged 50 to 65 with acute or convalescent COVID-19.

This sequence joins TRBV5-8 and TRBJ2-2, with D possibly being TRBD2 (6 bases). With 1 base removed from V and 4 bases from J, the gap between germline ends came to 11 bases. CDR3 size: 15 residues. The germline V gene has CDR1 SGHTS and CDR2 YDEGEE. CDR3 loop: CASSLIGRSTGELFF. The CDR3 DNA follows: TGTGCCAGCAGCTTGATCGGGAGAAGCACCGGGGAGCTGTTTTTT.

The chain has TRBV27 and TRBJ2-7, with 8 bases identical to TRBD1. From germline, CDR1 is MNHEY and CDR2 SMNVEV (reference sequence). J was trimmed by 6 bases and V by 7 bases; bases with no gene match: 11. This CDR3 contains 14 residues. The CDR3 region is CASTGDRITCEQYF. CDR3 nucleotide sequence: TGTGCCAGCACCGGGGACAGGATAACCTGCGAGCAGTACTTC.

This clone was detected only a few times. The V call is TRBV4-3, the J call TRBJ1-1, with D maybe TRBD1 (6 bases). Trimming removed 3 bases at V and 3 bases at J, with 17 bases between. CDR3 length equals 16 residues. Germline loops: CDR1 LGHNA, CDR2 YSLEER. Here the CDR3 reads CASSQGAASLHTEAFF. The CDR3 DNA reads TGCGCCAGCAGCCAGGGGGCAGCTAGTCTTCACACTGAAGCTTTCTTT.

The V and J genes are TRBV27 and TRBJ1-1; TRBD1 is a possible D gene (5 bases). Trimming took 2 bases from V and 0 from J, leaving 7 bases between them. The CDR3 sequence is 14 residues long. Germline CDR1 MNHEY, CDR2 SMNVEV (reference sequence). The CDR3 here is CASSLPGMNTEAFF. CDR3 nucleotide sequence: TGTGCCAGCAGTTTACCAGGGATGAACACTGAAGCTTTCTTT.

The rearrangement uses TRBV18 and TRBJ1-1; D gene unclear. CDR3 length: 15 amino acids. V lost 1 base to trimming and J lost 3 bases, with 12 bases between them. Germline values: CDR1 KGHSH, CDR2 LQKENI. The CDR3 here is CASSPQQGAYTEAFF. CDR3 nucleotides: TGTGCCAGCTCACCACAACAAGGAGCCTACACTGAAGCTTTCTTT.

The chain couples TRBV5-4 to TRBJ2-1, with 7 bases matching TRBD2. Germline CDR1 SGHNT, CDR2 YYREEE (reference sequence). V lost 1 base and J lost 5; bases outside the gene matches: 6. This CDR3 spans 15 amino acids. This CDR3 is CASSLKREVNNEQFF. The CDR3, as DNA: TGTGCCAGCAGCTTGAAACGGGAGGTCAACAATGAGCAGTTCTTC. Variable domain in full (rest from reference TRBV5-4 and TRBJ2-1): ETGVTQSPTHLIKTRGQQVTLRCSSQSGHNTVSWYQQALGQGPQFIFQYYREEENGRGNFPPRFSGLQFPNYSSELNVNALELDDSALYLCASSLKREVNNEQFFGPGTRLTVL.

The J gene is TRBJ1-1, the V gene TRBV7-9; TRBD1 agrees at 7 bases. The V gene end was trimmed by 1 base and the J gene end by 8 bases; junction bases not matched to a gene: 1. The germline CDR1 and CDR2 sequences are SEHNR and FQNEAQ (reference sequence). The CDR3 contains 12 residues. The CDR3 here is CASSLGQGEAFF. The DNA of the CDR3 is TGTGCCAGCAGCTTAGGACAGGGCGAAGCTTTCTTT.

The genes are TRBV2 and TRBJ1-5; D is unresolved. The CDR3 spans 13 residues. Germline V gene data show CDR1 as SNHLY and CDR2 as FYNNEI. The V end was cut by 6 bases, the J end by 2 bases, with 8 bases between. Here the CDR3 reads CASRDQGNQPQHF. CDR3 nucleotides: TGTGCCAGCAGGGATCAGGGCAATCAGCCCCAGCATTTT.

The rearrangement joins TRBV7-8 to TRBJ1-2, with D unresolved. The CDR3 is 14 residues long. In germline, CDR1 is SGHVS, CDR2 FQNEAQ. Trimming left V 1 base short and J 4 bases short, with 10 bases between. The CDR3 protein is CASSLVNFPYGYTF. As DNA, the CDR3 is TGTGCCAGCAGCTTAGTAAATTTTCCCTATGGCTACACCTTC.

The chain has TRBV5-4 and TRBJ1-1; D not certain. The CDR3 is 13 residues long. Deletions cut 4 bases from V and 0 bases from J, with 7 bases between. The germline V gene has CDR1 SGHNT and CDR2 YYREEE (reference sequence). CDR3 DNA: TGTGCCAGCAGCCCCGACATGAACACTGAAGCTTTCTTT. Translating gives CASSPDMNTEAFF.

CDR3 in DNA: TGTGCCAGCAGCACCTTATCTTGGGACTTCTTAAGCTCCTACGAGCAGTACTTC. Its translation: CASSTLSWDFLSSYEQYF. The rearrangement links TRBV21-1 to TRBJ2-7; TRBD2 is the table's D call, not checked against the DNA. TRBV21-1 is classified as a pseudogene. The CDR3 consists of 18 residues.

CDR3 loop: CASRAGGFANTGELFF. The CDR3 DNA sequence: TGTGCCAGCAGAGCGGGAGGGTTCGCGAACACCGGGGAGCTGTTTTTT. This rearrangement joins TRBV2 to TRBJ2-2; TRBD2 matches at 10 bases. V was clipped by 6 bases and J by 0 bases; unmatched bases: 4. Germline CDR1 is SNHLY and CDR2 is FYNNEI. This CDR3 spans 16 amino acids.

This rearrangement joins TRBV11-2 to TRBJ2-5; D remains unclear. This CDR3 comprises 13 residues. Germline CDR1 and CDR2: SGHAT and FQNNGV. V was pared by 1 base and J by 14 bases, with 17 bases between. The CDR3 nucleotides read TGTGCCAGCAGCTTAGGGTTGGGCTGGGTAGAATACTTC. As protein: CASSLGLGWVEYF.

The chain recombines TRBV12-3 or TRBV12-4 with TRBJ2-3; TRBD2 matches at 10 bases. V lost 6 bases and J lost 6; bases outside the gene matches: 3. The CDR3 extends over 13 amino acids. The chain's CDR3 is CASRRTSGDTQYF. The CDR3 DNA follows: TGTGCCAGCAGGCGGACTAGCGGCGATACGCAGTATTTT.

The CDR3 nucleotides read TGTGCCAGCCTACGGACTAGCGGGAGCTTCAATGAGCAGTTCTTC. It translates to CASLRTSGSFNEQFF. The chain links TRBV18 to TRBJ2-1, with 13 bases aligning to TRBD2. Unmatched junction bases numbered 7, after V lost 8 bases and J lost 6 bases. Germline CDR1 reads KGHSH; CDR2 reads LQKENI. This CDR3 contains 15 residues.

V and J are TRBV20-1 and TRBJ1-2; D is unclear. V shed 3 bases and J shed 8 bases, with 10 bases lying between them. Germline V gene data show CDR1 as DFQATT and CDR2 as SNEGSKA (reference sequence). The CDR3 runs to 11 residues. Here the CDR3 DNA reads TGCAGTGCTAGCACGGTCGAAGGCTACACCTTC. Its translation is CSASTVEGYTF.